Sequencing of this TCR beta chain was carried out in a study of blood T cells in healthy people across ages. Study conclusions and caveats: Percentage of naive T cells showed a strong correlation with TCR beta diversity.

Alongside a J-beta primer mix, a sample-barcoded 5' primer served in a second PCR lasting roughly 6 to 11 cycles. MiXCR was run by TCRdb on the 5' RACE reads, yielding one entry per CDR3 protein. The table shows some 1,000,000 distinct CDR3 sequences, with 20% to 25% occurring only once. A word on this clonotype: The target antigen is unknown.

The CDR3 is 15 amino acids. V shed 6 bases and J 1 base; nucleotides not matched to a gene: 6. Germline CDR1 and CDR2: MDHEN and SYDVKM. The same specimen was also included in a second study, on T cells of mothers and their children.

This sequence joins TRBV28 and TRBJ1-5; 7 bases line up with TRBD1. The sequencing input was blood. This clonotype was sampled from a girl aged 2-10 years in good health. CDR3 residues: CASSLQGPSNQPQHF. In nucleotides, the CDR3 is TGTGCCAGCAGCTTACAGGGGCCGAGCAATCAGCCCCAGCATTTT.